This TCR beta chain was recovered during a study of blood T cell repertoires in COVID-19. Study summary: The origin of the acute and convalescent COVID-19 samples was the United States, Italy and Spain. PBMCs, B-cell-depleted T cells, or T cells provided the cDNA or gDNA that made up the material.

In the original processing: Reference gene primer amplification in the assay estimated nucleated cell counts. Here immunoSEQ multiplex PCR was the method, and the copy in TCRdb shows in-frame clones only, minus some. V and J calls and clone size are given by that table; D and trimming were obtained from the DNA. Of 650,000 to 800,000 clones listed, about nine tenths were seen once; the top ten hold under 0.3%. This clonotype originated in a woman between 18 and 30 years old with acute or convalescent COVID-19. Sequencing was performed on peripheral blood.

The CDR3 region has the DNA TGTGCCAGCAGTTTAAGTGCAGGGATGAACACTGAAGCTTTCTTT. It codes for CASSLSAGMNTEAFF. The V call is TRBV28, the J call TRBJ1-1; tentative D call: TRBD1 (5 bases). V gave up 2 bases and J gave up 0 bases, with 10 bases separating them. CDR1 MDHEN and CDR2 SYDVKM come from the germline V gene. CDR3 length: 15 residues.